This TCR beta chain was identified during a study of cytomegalovirus exposure and HLA in healthy donors. Study details: Membership in the Caucasian-associated ancestry cluster was found for approximately 85% of approximately 400 genotyped donors. General observations from the study: As a later analysis revealed, the rate of TCR association differed by HLA locus, with DRB1 most and HLA-C fewest.

In the PCR, 60 Vbeta and 13 Jbeta primers were used. The repertoire was sequenced with immunoSEQ multiplex PCR; TCRdb's copy has only in-frame clones and lacks some. The sample holds 100,000 to 130,000 clones, more than 70% seen once. This clone appeared once. Its specificity is unknown. Donors were nominally healthy when sampled, though unrecorded immune exposures were likely. The sequence was obtained from a man aged 18 to 29 in good health and CMV-seronegative. Sequences were obtained from PBMCs.

CDR3 in amino acids: CASSIGGFGTDTQYF. CDR3 in DNA: TGCGCCAGCAGCATAGGGGGCTTCGGTACAGATACGCAGTATTTT. This chain connects TRBV5-1 to TRBJ2-3, with TRBD1 matching 7 bases. The CDR3 length is 15 residues. V lost 4 bases, J lost 3 bases, and 8 bases stayed unmatched. The germline CDR1 and CDR2 sequences are SGHRS and YFSETQ. Filled out from reference TRBV5-1 and TRBJ2-3, the complete variable domain reads KAGVTQTPRYLIKTRGQQVTLSCSPISGHRSVSWYQQTPGQGLQFLFEYFSETQRNKGNFPGRFSGRQFSNSRSEMNVSTLELGDSALYLCASSIGGFGTDTQYFGPGTRLTVL.